Described below is a single T cell receptor beta chain sequence and its context. This sample is drawn from a study of blood T cell repertoires in COVID-19. Study overall: Samples taken during acute and convalescent COVID-19 were collected in the United States, Italy and Spain.

Germline V CDR1 and CDR2: SGHNT, YYREEE (reference sequence). Germline trimming cut 4 bases from V and 2 bases from J; bases unmatched to any gene: 8. The length of the CDR3 is 15 residues. The protocol was immunoSEQ multiplex PCR, while the TCRdb copy is restricted to in-frame clones and leaves out a portion. Of 200,000 to 250,000 clones listed, about nine tenths are singletons. The sequencing sample was made of peripheral blood. The V and J genes are TRBV5-4 and TRBJ2-7, with 8 bases that match TRBD1. This clonotype was obtained from a man aged 55 to 69 with acute or convalescent COVID-19. CDR3 amino acids: CASSDKTGVPYEQYF. DNA of the CDR3: TGTGCCAGCAGCGACAAGACAGGGGTTCCCTACGAGCAGTACTTC.